This T cell receptor beta chain was obtained from a study of blood T cell repertoires in COVID-19. Study at large: From the United States, Italy and Spain came samples of acute and convalescent COVID-19. T cells, B-cell-depleted T cells, or PBMCs provided the cDNA or gDNA that served as material.

The assay was immunoSEQ multiplex PCR, and TCRdb's table has in-frame clones only and misses some. Of a few hundred thousand clones in the sample, 75% to 90% were seen once. This clone was seen just once. This CDR3 contains 15 residues. With V trimmed by 2 bases and J by 2 bases, 3 bases remained unmatched. Germline V CDR1 and CDR2: SGHNT, YYREEE (reference sequence). The gene calls are TRBV5-4 and TRBJ2-5; TRBD2 aligns across 10 bases. What was sequenced was PBMCs or T cells enriched from blood (not recorded which). This clonotype was sampled from a young woman who had recovered from COVID-19. In DNA, the CDR3 is TGTGCCAGCAGCTTTCTAGCGGGAGTTCAAGAGACCCAGTACTTC. Amino acid sequence: CASSFLAGVQETQYF.